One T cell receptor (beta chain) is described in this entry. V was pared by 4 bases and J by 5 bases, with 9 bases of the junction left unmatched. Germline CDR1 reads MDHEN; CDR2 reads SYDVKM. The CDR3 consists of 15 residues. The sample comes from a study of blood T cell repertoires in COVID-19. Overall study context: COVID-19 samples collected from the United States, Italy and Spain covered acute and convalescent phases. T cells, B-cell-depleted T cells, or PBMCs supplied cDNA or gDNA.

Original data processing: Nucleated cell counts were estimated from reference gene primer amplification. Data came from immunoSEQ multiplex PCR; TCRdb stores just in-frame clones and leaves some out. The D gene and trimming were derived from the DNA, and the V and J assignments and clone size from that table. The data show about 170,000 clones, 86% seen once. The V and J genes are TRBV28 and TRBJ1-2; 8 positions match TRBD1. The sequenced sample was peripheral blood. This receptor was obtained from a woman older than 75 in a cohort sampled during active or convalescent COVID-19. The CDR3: CASSSRGREEYGYTF. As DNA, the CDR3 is TGTGCCAGCAGTTCCAGGGGGCGCGAAGAGTATGGCTACACCTTC.